This T cell receptor beta chain was sequenced during a study of vaccination effects on CD4 cells after COVID-19. This clone has a single count. Its antigen is unidentified. Expansion of antigen-specific CD4+ T cells with viral peptide pools was carried out by the ViraFEST assay before sequencing. The culture ran for roughly ten days before CD4+ T cells were isolated. Vaccinees lacked prior SARS-CoV-2 infection and tested negative for nucleocapsid antibodies. A half-medium replacement with IL-2 medium was carried out on days 3 and 7. In germline, CDR1 is SNHLY, CDR2 FYNNEI. Trimming removed 5 bases from V and 2 bases from J, with 9 bases in between. This CDR3 contains 13 residues. Sequencing used immunoSEQ multiplex PCR; TCRdb keeps in-frame clones, though not all of them. The sample lists 71,000 or so clones, approximately 70% seen once, with roughly 4% in the top ten.

The clonotype was recovered from a human donor who received a COVID-19 vaccine. The input for sequencing was CD4+ T cells from PBMCs cultured with HCoV-OC43 spike peptides, taken before COVID-19 vaccination. Sample subset: HCoV-OC43 spike overlapping peptide pool stimulation. The chain uses TRBV2 and TRBJ2-5; D remains ambiguous. DNA of the CDR3: TGTGCCAGCAGTTTCGGCAGACAAGAGACCCAGTACTTC. The encoded protein is CASSFGRQETQYF.